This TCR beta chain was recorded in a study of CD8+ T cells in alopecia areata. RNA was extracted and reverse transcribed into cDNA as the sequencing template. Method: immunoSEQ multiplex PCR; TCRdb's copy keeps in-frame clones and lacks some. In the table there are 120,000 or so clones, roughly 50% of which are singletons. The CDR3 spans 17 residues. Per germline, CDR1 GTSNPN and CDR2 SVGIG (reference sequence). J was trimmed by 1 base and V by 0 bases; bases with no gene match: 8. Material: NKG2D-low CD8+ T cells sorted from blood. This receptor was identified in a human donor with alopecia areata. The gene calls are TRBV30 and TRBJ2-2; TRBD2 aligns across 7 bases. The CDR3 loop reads CAWSVIGLAENTGELFF. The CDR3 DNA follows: TGTGCCTGGAGTGTAATTGGCCTAGCGGAGAACACCGGGGAGCTGTTTTTT.